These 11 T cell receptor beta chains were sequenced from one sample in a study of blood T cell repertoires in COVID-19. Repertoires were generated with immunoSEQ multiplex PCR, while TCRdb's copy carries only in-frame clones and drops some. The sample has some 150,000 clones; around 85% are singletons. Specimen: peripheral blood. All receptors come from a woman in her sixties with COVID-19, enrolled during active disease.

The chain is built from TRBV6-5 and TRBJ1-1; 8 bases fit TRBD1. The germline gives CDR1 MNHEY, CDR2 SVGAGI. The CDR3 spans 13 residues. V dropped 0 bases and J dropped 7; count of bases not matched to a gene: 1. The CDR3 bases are TGTGCCAGCAGTTACTCGACAGGGGTTGAAGCTTTCTTT. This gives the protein CASSYSTGVEAFF.

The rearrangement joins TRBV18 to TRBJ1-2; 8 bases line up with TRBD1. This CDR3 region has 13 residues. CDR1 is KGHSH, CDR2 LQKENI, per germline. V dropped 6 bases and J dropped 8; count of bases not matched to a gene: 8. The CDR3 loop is CASSLGTGFGYTF. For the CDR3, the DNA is TGTGCCAGCTCCCTAGGGACAGGTTTCGGCTACACCTTC.

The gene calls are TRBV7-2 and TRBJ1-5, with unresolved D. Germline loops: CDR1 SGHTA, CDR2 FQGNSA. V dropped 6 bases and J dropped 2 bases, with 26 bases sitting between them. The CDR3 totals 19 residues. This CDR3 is CASSLRRAGPGWGNQPQHF. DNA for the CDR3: TGTGCCAGCAGTTTAAGGAGGGCAGGCCCTGGATGGGGCAATCAGCCCCAGCATTTT.

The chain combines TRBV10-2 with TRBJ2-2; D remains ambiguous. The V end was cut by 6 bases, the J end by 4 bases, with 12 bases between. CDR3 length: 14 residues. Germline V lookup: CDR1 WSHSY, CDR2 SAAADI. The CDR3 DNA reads TGCGCCAGCAGGACCTCCAGCGTCACCGGGGAGCTGTTTTTT. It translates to CASRTSSVTGELFF.

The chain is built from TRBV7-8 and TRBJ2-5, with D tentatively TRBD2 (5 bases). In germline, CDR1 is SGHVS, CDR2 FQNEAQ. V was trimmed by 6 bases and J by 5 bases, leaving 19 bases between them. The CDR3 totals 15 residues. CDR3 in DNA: TGTGCCAGCAGGTTTCGAGGGCGCGGTGAGGAGACCCAGTACTTC. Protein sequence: CASRFRGRGEETQYF.

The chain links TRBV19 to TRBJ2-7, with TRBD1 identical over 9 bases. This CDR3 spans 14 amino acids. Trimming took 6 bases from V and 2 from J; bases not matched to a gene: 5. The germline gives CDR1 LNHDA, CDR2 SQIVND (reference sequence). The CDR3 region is CASSTGTGTYEQYF. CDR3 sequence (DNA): TGTGCCAGTAGCACCGGGACAGGGACCTACGAGCAGTACTTC.

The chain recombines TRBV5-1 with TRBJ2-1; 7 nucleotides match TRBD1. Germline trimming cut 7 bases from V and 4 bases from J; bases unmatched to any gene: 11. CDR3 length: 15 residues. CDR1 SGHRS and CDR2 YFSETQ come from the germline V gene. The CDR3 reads CASALTGTEYNEQFF. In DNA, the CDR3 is TGCGCCAGCGCCCTCACTGGGACAGAGTACAATGAGCAGTTCTTC.

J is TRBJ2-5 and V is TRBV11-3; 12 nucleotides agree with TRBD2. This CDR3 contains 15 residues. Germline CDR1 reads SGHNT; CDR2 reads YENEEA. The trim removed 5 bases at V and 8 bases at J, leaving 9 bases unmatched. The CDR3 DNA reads TGTGCCAGCAGCGCCCGGACTAGCGGGGCAGAAACCCAGTACTTC. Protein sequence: CASSARTSGAETQYF. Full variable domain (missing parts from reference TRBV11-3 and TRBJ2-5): EAGVVQSPRYKIIEKKQPVAFWCNPISGHNTLYWYLQNLGQGPELLIRYENEEAVDDSQLPKDRFSAERLKGVDSTLKIQPAELGDSAVYLCASSARTSGAETQYFGPGTRLLVL.

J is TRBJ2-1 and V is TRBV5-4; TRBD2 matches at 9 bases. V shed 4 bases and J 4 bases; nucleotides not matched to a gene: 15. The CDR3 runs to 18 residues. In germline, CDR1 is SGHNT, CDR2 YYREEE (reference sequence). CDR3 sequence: CASSGEGSGLAVYNEQFF. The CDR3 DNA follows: TGTGCCAGCAGCGGGGAGGGTTCGGGACTAGCAGTATACAATGAGCAGTTCTTC.

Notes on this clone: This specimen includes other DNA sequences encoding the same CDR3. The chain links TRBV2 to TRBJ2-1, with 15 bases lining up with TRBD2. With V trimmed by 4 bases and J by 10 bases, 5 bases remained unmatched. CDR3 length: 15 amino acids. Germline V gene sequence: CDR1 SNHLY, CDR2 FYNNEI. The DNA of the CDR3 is TGTGCCAGCAGTGGTGGGACTAGCGGGGGGAACGAGCAGTTCTTC. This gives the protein CASSGGTSGGNEQFF.

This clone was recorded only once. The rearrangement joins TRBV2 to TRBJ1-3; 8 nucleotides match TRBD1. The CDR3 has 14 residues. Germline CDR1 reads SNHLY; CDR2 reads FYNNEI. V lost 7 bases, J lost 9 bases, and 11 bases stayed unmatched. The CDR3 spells CASTLRDRPITIYF. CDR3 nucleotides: TGTGCCAGCACACTCCGGGACAGGCCTATCACCATATATTTT.